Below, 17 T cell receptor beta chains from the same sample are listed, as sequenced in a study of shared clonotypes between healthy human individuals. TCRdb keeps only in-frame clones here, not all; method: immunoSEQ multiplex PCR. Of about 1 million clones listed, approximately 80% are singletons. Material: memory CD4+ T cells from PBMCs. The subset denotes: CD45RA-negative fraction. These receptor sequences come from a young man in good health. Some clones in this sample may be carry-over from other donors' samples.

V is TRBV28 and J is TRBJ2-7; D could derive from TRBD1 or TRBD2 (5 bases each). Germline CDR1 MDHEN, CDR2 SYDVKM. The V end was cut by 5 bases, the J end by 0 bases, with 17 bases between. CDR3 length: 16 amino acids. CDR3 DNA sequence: TGTGCCAGCAGTCCTATACCGGGACGGGTCTCCTACGAGCAGTACTTC. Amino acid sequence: CASSPIPGRVSYEQYF.

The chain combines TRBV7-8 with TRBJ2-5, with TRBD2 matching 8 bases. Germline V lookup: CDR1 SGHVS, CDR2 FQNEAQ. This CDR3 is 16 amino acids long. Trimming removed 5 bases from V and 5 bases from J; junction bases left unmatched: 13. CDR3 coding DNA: TGTGCCAGCAGCCATCACACGGGAGGGCCCGGGGAGACCCAGTACTTC. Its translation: CASSHHTGGPGETQYF. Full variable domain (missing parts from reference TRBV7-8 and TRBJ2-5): GAGVSQSPRYKVAKRGQDVALRCDPISGHVSLFWYQQALGQGPEFLTYFQNEAQLDKSGLPSDRFFAERPEGSVSTLKIQRTQQEDSAVYLCASSHHTGGPGETQYFGPGTRLLVL.

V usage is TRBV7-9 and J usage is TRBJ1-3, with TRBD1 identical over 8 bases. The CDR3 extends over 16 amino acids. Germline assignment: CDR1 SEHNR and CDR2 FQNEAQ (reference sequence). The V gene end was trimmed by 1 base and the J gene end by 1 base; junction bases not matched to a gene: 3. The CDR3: CASSLGTGMSGNTIYF. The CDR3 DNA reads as TGTGCCAGCAGCTTAGGGACAGGGATGTCTGGAAACACCATATATTTT.

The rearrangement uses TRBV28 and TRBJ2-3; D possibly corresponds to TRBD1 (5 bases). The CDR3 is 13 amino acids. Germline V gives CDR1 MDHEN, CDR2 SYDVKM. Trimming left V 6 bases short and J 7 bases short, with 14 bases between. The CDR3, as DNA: TGTGCCAGCAGGACCGCAGGGATGAATACGCAGTATTTT. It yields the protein CASRTAGMNTQYF.

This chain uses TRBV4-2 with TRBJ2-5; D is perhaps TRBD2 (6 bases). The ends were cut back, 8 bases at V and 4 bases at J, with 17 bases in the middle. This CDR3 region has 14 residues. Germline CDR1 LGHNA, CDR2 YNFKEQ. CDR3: CASGGGARGETQYF. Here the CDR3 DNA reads TGTGCCAGCGGAGGCGGGGCCCGAGGAGAGACCCAGTACTTC.

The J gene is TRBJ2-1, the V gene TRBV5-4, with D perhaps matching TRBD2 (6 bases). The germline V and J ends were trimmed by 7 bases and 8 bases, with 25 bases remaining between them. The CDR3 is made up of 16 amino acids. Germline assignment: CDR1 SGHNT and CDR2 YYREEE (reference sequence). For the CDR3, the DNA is TGTGCCAGCCGCCGGGGTGGGCTAGCGAGTTTCGATGAGCAGTTCTTC. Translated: CASRRGGLASFDEQFF.

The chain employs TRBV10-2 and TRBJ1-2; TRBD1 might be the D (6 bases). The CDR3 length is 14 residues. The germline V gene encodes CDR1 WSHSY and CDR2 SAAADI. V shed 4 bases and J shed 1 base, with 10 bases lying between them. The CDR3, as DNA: TGCGCCAGCAGTGGAGGGGGAGTTAACTATGGCTACACCTTC. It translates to CASSGGGVNYGYTF.

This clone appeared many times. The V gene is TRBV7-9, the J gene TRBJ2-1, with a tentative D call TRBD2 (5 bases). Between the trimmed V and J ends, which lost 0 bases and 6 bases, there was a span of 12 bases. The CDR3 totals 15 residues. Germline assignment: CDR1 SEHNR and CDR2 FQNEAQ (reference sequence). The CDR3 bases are TGTGCCAGCAGCTTAGCCGGAGGACTCGCCAATGAGCAGTTCTTC. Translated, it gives CASSLAGGLANEQFF.

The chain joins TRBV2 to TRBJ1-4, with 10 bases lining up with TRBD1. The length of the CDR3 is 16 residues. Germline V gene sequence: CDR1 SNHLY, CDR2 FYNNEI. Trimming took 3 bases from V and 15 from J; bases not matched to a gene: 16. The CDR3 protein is CASSEGQGSAGSPLFF. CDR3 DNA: TGTGCCAGCAGTGAGGGACAGGGGAGTGCCGGCTCACCCTTGTTTTTT. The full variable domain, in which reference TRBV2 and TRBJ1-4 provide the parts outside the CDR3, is EPEVTQTPSHQVTQMGQEVILRCVPISNHLYFYWYRQILGQKVEFLVSFYNNEISEKSEIFDDQFSVERPDGSNFTLKIRSTKLEDSAMYFCASSEGQGSAGSPLFFGSGTQLSVL.

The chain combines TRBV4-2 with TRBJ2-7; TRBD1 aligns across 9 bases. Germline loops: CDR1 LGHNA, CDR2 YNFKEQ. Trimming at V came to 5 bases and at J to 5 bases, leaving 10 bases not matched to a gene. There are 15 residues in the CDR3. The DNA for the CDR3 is TGTGCCAGCAGCTACCCTGACAGGGGGACGGACGAGCAGTACTTC. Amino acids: CASSYPDRGTDEQYF.

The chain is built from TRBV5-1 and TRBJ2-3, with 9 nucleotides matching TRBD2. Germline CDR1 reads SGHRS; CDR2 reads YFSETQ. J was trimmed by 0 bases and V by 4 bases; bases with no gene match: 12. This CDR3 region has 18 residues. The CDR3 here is CASSPGRTSDASTDTQYF. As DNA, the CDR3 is TGCGCCAGCAGCCCCGGGAGGACTAGCGACGCTAGCACAGATACGCAGTATTTT.

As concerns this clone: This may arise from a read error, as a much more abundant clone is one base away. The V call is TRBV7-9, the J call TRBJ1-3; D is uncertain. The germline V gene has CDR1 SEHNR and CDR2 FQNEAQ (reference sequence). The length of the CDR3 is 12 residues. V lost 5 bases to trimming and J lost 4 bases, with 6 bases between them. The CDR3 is CASSPAGNTIYF. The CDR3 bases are TGTGCCAGCAGCCCCGCCGGAAACACCATATATTTT.

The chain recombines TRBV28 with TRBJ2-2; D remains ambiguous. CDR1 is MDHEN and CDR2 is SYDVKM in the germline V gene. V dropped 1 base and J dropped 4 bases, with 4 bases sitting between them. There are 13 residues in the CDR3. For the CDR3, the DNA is TGTGCCAGCAGTTTATCTTCCACCGGGGAGCTGTTTTTT. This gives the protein CASSLSSTGELFF.

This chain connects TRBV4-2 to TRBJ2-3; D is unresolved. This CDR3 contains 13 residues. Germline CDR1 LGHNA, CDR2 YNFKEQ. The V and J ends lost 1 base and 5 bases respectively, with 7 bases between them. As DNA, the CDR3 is TGTGCCAGCAGCCAAGCCTTCATAGATACGCAGTATTTT. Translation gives CASSQAFIDTQYF.

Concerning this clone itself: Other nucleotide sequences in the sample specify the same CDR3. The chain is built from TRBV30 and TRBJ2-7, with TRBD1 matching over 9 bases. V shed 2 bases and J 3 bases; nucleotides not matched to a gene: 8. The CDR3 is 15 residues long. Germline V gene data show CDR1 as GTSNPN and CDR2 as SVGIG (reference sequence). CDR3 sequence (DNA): TGTGCCTGGAGTCCCCCCGGGACAGGGTTCTACGAGCAGTACTTC. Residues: CAWSPPGTGFYEQYF.

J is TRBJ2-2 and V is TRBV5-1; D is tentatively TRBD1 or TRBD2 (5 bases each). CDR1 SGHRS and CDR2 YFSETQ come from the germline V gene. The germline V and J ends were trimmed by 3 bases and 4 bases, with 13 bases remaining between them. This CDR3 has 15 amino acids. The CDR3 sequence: CASSWSPGTTGELFF. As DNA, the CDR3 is TGCGCCAGCAGCTGGAGCCCAGGGACCACCGGGGAGCTGTTTTTT. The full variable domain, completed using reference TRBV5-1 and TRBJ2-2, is KAGVTQTPRYLIKTRGQQVTLSCSPISGHRSVSWYQQTPGQGLQFLFEYFSETQRNKGNFPGRFSGRQFSNSRSEMNVSTLELGDSALYLCASSWSPGTTGELFFGEGSRLTVL.

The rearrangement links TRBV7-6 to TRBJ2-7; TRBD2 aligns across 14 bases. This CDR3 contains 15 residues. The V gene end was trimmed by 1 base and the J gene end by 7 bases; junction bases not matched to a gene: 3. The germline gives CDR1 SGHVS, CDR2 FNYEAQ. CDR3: CASSLGGTSGSEQYF. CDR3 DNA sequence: TGTGCCAGCAGCTTAGGCGGGACTAGCGGGAGTGAGCAGTACTTC.